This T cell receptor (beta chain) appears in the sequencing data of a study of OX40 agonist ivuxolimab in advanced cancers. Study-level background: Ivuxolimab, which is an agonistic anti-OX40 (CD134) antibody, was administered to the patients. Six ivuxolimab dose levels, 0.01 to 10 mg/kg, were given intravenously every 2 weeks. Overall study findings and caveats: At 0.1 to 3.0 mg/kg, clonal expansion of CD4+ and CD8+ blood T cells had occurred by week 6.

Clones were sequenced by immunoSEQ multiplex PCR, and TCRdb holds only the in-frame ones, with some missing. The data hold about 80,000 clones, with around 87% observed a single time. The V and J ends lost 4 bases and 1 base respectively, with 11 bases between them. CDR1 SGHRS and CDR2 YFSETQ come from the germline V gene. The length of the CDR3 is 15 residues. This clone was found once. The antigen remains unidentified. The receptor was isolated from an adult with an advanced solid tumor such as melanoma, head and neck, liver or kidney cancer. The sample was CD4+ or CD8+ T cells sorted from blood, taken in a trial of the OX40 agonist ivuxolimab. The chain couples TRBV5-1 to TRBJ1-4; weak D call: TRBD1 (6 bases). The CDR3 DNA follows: TGCGCCAGCAGCCTACAGGGCCTAACTAATGAAAAACTGTTTTTT. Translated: CASSLQGLTNEKLFF.